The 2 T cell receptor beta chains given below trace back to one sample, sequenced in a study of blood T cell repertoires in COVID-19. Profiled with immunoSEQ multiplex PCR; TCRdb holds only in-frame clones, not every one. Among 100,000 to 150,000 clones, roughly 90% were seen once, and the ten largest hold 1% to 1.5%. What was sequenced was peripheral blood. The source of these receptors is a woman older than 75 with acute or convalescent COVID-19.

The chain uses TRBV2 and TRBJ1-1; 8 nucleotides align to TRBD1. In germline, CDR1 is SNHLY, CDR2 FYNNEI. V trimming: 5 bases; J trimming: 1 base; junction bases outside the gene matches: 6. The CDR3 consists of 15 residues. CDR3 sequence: CASSTLGTGNTEAFF. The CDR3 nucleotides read TGTGCCAGCAGTACCCTCGGGACAGGGAACACTGAAGCTTTCTTT.

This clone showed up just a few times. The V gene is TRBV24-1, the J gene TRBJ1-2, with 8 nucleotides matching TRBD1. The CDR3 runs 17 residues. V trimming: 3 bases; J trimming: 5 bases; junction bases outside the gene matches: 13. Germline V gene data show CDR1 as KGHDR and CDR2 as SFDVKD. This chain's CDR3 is CATSDSQGAPSAYGYTF. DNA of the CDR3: TGTGCCACCAGTGATAGTCAGGGGGCCCCATCGGCTTATGGCTACACCTTC.